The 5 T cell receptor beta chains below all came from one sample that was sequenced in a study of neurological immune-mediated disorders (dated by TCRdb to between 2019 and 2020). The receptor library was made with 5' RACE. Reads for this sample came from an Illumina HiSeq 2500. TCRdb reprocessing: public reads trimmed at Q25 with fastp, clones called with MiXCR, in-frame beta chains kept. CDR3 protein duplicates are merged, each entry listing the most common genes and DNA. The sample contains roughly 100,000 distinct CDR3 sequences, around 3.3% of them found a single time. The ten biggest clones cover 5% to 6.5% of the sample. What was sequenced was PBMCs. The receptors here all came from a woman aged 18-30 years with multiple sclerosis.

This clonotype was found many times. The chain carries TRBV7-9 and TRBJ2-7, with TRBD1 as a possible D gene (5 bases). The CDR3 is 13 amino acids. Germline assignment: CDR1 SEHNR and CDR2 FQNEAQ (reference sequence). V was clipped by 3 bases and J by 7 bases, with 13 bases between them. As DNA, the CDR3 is TGTGCCAGCAGCTTCCAGGGTTCGTGGGAGCAGTACTTC. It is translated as CASSFQGSWEQYF.

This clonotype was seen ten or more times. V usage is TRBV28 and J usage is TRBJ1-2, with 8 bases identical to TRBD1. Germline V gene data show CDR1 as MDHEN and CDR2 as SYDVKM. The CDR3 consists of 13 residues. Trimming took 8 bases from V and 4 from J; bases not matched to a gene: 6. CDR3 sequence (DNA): TGTGCCAGCCAGGGGGCAAGGAGCTATGGCTACACCTTC. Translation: CASQGARSYGYTF.

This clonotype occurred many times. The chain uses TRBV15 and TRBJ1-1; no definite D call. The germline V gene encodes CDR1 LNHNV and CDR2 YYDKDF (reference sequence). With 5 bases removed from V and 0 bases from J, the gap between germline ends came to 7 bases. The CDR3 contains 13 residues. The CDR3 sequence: CATSLTLNTEAFF. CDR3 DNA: TGTGCCACCAGCTTGACATTGAACACTGAAGCTTTCTTT.

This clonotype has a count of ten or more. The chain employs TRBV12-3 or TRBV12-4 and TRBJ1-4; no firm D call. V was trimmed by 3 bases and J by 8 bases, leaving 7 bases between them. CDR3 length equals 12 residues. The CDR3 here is CASSFSGEKLFF. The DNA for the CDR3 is TGTGCCAGCAGTTTCTCTGGAGAAAAACTGTTTTTT.

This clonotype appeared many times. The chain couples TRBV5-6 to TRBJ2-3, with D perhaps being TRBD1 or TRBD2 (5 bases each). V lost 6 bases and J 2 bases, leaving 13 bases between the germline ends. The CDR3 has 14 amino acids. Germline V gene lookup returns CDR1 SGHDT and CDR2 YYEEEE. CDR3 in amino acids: CASTFVGTTDTQYF. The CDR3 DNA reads TGTGCCAGCACCTTCGTGGGGACCACAGATACGCAGTATTTT.